In its sample, the clone carrying this T cell receptor beta chain was seen many times. The antigen is not known. CDR1 is MNHEY and CDR2 is SMNVEV in the germline V gene (reference sequence). This CDR3 is built from 14 residues. V was trimmed by 2 bases and J by 7 bases, leaving 11 bases between them. The time point was: newly diagnosed GD, antithyroid drugs for less than 3 months. Construction of the TCR library relied on RNA isolated from PBMCs. CDR3 regions were amplified by Arm-PCR using iRepertoire HTBI primers to build TCR beta libraries. In TCRdb, the multiplex PCR reads were re-called with MiXCR into one record per CDR3 protein. The profile covers more than 400,000 distinct CDR3 sequences, with 15% to 20% appearing a single time and about 10% taken by the ten largest. The sample originates from a study of regulatory T cells in long-lasting Graves disease. Study at large: Patients newly diagnosed with Graves' had been on antithyroid drugs for under 3 months.

General study findings and limits: Persistent disease preferred TRBV28, TRBJ1-2 and TRBJ2-5; new disease, TRBV20-1 and TRBJ2-1.

This sample also appeared in a second study, on T cells in Graves' hyperthyroidism and ophthalmopathy. That source reports: Most thyroid-expanded clonotypes above 0.001 were also found in blood.

This sequence originates from a woman under 40 with Graves disease. V usage is TRBV27 and J usage is TRBJ2-2; no clear D. This specimen consisted of peripheral blood mononuclear cells (PBMCs), obtained at new diagnosis, from a patient treated with antithyroid drugs. The DNA for the CDR3 is TGTGCCAGCAGTTTAAGCCCGTGGGTCGGGGAGCTGTTTTTT. Translation gives CASSLSPWVGELFF.